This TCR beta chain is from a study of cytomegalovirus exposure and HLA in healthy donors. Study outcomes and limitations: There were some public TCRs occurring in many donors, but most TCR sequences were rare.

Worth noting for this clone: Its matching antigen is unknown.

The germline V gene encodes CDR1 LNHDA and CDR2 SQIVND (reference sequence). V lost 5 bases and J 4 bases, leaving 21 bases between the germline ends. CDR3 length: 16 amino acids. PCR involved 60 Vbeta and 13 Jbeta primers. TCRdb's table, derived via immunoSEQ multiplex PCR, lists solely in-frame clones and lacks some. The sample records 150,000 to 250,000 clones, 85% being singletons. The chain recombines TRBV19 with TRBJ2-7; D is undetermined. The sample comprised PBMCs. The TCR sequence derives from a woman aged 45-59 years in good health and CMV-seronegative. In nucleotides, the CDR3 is TGTGCCAGTAGTGGCCAAAGCGTGGGTGCAGCTTACGAGCAGTACTTC. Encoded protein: CASSGQSVGAAYEQYF.